The sequence of this T cell receptor (beta chain) was determined in a study of PD-L1 blockade in urothelial cancer. Study-level results: The study found that durable-benefit patients expanded tumor-associated blood clones more at 3 weeks.

Specified time point: pretreatment peripheral blood. This clone was detected once. Its target is unknown. Synthetic spike-ins, TCR analog templates, were added into each PCR. Here immunoSEQ multiplex PCR was the method, and the copy in TCRdb shows in-frame clones only, minus some. The sample has approximately 41,000 clones, around four fifths seen once. The TCR sequence derives from an elderly man with urothelial cancer. This specimen consisted of PBMCs, obtained around atezolizumab (anti-PD-L1) treatment.

In nucleotides, the CDR3 is TGTGCCAGCAGTGAAAACAGTCCCGGGGCCAACGTCCTGACTTTC. It yields the protein CASSENSPGANVLTF. The chain has TRBV2 and TRBJ2-6, with unresolved D. Germline assignment: CDR1 SNHLY and CDR2 FYNNEI. CDR3 length: 15 amino acids. Between the trimmed V and J ends, which lost 2 bases and 4 bases, there was a span of 9 bases.